The 11 T cell receptor beta chains in this list originate from one sample, sequenced in a study of regulatory T cells in long-lasting Graves disease. Time point: newly diagnosed GD, antithyroid drugs for less than 3 months. From RNA extracted from PBMCs, the TCR library was made. Building the TCR beta libraries relied on iRepertoire HTBI primers, and CDR3 regions underwent Arm-PCR. TCRdb reanalysed the multiplex PCR reads using MiXCR and keeps one entry per CDR3 protein. This sample has roughly 440,000 distinct CDR3 sequences; roughly 15% occur once, and the top ten carry 20% to 25%. Separately, the same data were catalogued under a study of T cells in Graves' hyperthyroidism and ophthalmopathy.

The sequencing here drew on peripheral blood mononuclear cells (PBMCs), taken at new diagnosis, from a patient treated with antithyroid drugs. The source of these receptors is a woman between 18 and 29 years old with Graves disease.

This clonotype has a count of ten or more. The chain uses TRBV29-1 and TRBJ1-1, with D possibly TRBD1 on 5 matching bases. The germline V gene has CDR1 SQVTM and CDR2 ANQGSEA. Trimming removed 2 bases at V and 1 base at J, with 14 bases between. There are 15 residues in the CDR3. Written as DNA, the CDR3 is TGCAGCGTTGAACCGCAGGGAGGATCGAACACTGAAGCTTTCTTT. Its protein product is CSVEPQGGSNTEAFF. Using reference TRBV29-1 and TRBJ1-1 for the parts outside the CDR3, the full variable domain is SAVISQKPSRDICQRGTSLTIQCQVDSQVTMMFWYRQQPGQSLTLIATANQGSEATYESGFVIDKFPISRPNLTFSTLTVSNMSPEDSSIYLCSVEPQGGSNTEAFFGQGTRLTVV.

This clonotype was recorded a few times. The CDR3 spells CASSSPGGGQTDTQYF. Written as DNA, the CDR3 is TGTGCCAGCAGTTCCCCGGGGGGGGGGCAGACAGATACGCAGTATTTT. This chain uses TRBV3-1 with TRBJ2-3, with 8 bases aligning to TRBD2. The CDR3 loop spans 16 amino acids. Trimming at V came to 6 bases and at J to 3 bases, leaving 11 bases not matched to a gene. The germline CDR1 and CDR2 sequences are LGHDT and YNNKEL (reference sequence).

This clonotype has more than one count but fewer than ten. The chain links TRBV11-2 to TRBJ2-2; 9 bases fit TRBD1. J gave up 1 base and V 5 bases, and 5 bases lay outside the gene matches. CDR3 length equals 16 residues. Germline V gives CDR1 SGHAT, CDR2 FQNNGV. CDR3 sequence reads: CASSHRGRENTGELFF. CDR3 nucleotide sequence: TGTGCCAGCAGCCACAGGGGGCGGGAGAACACCGGGGAGCTGTTTTTT.

This clonotype was observed a handful of times. The rearrangement joins TRBV5-1 to TRBJ2-1; the match to TRBD2 covers 13 bases. Germline V gene lookup returns CDR1 SGHRS and CDR2 YFSETQ. The trim removed 1 base at V and 6 bases at J, leaving 10 bases unmatched. This CDR3 contains 18 residues. The CDR3 here is CASSLWSTSGRASNEQFF. The CDR3 nucleotides are TGCGCCAGCAGCTTGTGGTCCACTAGCGGGAGGGCCTCCAATGAGCAGTTCTTC.

The CDR3 region has the DNA TGCAGTGCCACCGGGGGACTAGCGGATGACAATGAGCAGTTCTTC. Its protein product is CSATGGLADDNEQFF. J is TRBJ2-1 and V is TRBV20-1; 11 positions agree with TRBD2. The junction had 9 bases not matched to a gene; V was cut back by 6 bases and J by 5 bases. This CDR3 region has 15 residues. Per germline, CDR1 DFQATT and CDR2 SNEGSKA (reference sequence).

As to this clonotype: A much larger clonotype is one base distant, so this may be a read error. The chain combines TRBV29-1 with TRBJ1-5; tentatively, D is TRBD1 (5 bases). Trimming removed 7 bases at V and 3 bases at J, with 13 bases between. This CDR3 region has 13 residues. CDR1 and CDR2 (germline): SQVTM, ANQGSEA. For the CDR3, the DNA is TGCAGCGCCCGAACAGGCATCAATCAGCCCCAGCATTTT. This translates into CSARTGINQPQHF. Filled out from reference TRBV29-1 and TRBJ1-5, the complete variable domain reads SAVISQKPSRDICQRGTSLTIQCQVDSQVTMMFWYRQQPGQSLTLIATANQGSEATYESGFVIDKFPISRPNLTFSTLTVSNMSPEDSSIYLCSARTGINQPQHFGDGTRLSIL.

J is TRBJ2-5 and V is TRBV5-1, with a tentative D call TRBD1 (5 bases). Germline-derived CDR1 and CDR2 are SGHRS and YFSETQ. The CDR3 sequence is 15 residues long. Trimming shortened V by 4 bases and J by 0 bases, and 13 bases separated the two germline ends. In nucleotides, the CDR3 is TGCGCCAGCAGCCCCCGACAGCCCTACCAAGAGACCCAGTACTTC. It yields the protein CASSPRQPYQETQYF.

This clonotype occurred many times. J is TRBJ1-4 and V is TRBV12-3 or TRBV12-4; D is unclear. V was shortened by 1 base and J by 5 bases, with 11 bases between the two germline ends. This CDR3 is built from 15 residues. The CDR3 sequence: CASSLDQQPNEKLFF. Here the CDR3 DNA reads TGTGCCAGCAGTTTAGATCAACAGCCCAATGAAAAACTGTTTTTT.

For this clonotype: A much larger clone differs from this one at a single base, so this may be a read error. The gene calls are TRBV30 and TRBJ2-1; the D gene is possibly TRBD2 (5 bases). CDR1 and CDR2 (germline): GTSNPN, SVGIG (reference sequence). This CDR3 has 15 amino acids. Trimming stripped 7 bases from V and 0 bases from J, with 16 bases between. CDR3 sequence reads: CASDGGSSSYNEQFF. The CDR3 nucleotides read TGTGCCTCAGACGGCGGGTCGAGCTCCTACAATGAGCAGTTCTTC.

Only a few counts were recorded for this clonotype. V gene TRBV29-1 combines with J gene TRBJ2-4; 7 bases agree with TRBD1. Germline V gene lookup returns CDR1 SQVTM and CDR2 ANQGSEA. There are 12 residues in the CDR3. Trimming took 3 bases from V and 10 from J; bases not matched to a gene: 6. CDR3 in DNA: TGCAGCGTTGATTGGGGGACAGAAATTCAGTACTTC. Residues: CSVDWGTEIQYF. Full variable domain (outside the CDR3, taken from reference TRBV29-1 and TRBJ2-4): SAVISQKPSRDICQRGTSLTIQCQVDSQVTMMFWYRQQPGQSLTLIATANQGSEATYESGFVIDKFPISRPNLTFSTLTVSNMSPEDSSIYLCSVDWGTEIQYFGAGTRLSVL.

This clonotype was seen more than once but under ten times. The chain is built from TRBV2 and TRBJ1-4; D not certain. The CDR3 totals 11 residues. Germline CDR1 and CDR2: SNHLY and FYNNEI. The V and J ends lost 6 bases and 5 bases respectively, with 4 bases between them. The CDR3 bases are TGTGCCAGCAGGGCCAATGAAAAACTGTTTTTT. This codes for CASRANEKLFF.